Below, 27 T cell receptor beta chains from the same sample are listed, as sequenced in a study of T cells in localized non-small cell lung cancer. Repertoires were generated with immunoSEQ multiplex PCR, while TCRdb's copy carries only in-frame clones and drops some. The sample lists about 43,000 clones; roughly 90% were seen once. The sequences come from PBMCs, collected before any cancer treatment. The receptors come from a woman aged 35 to 75 with stage II lung adenocarcinoma.

The chain recombines TRBV9 with TRBJ2-1; tentatively, D is TRBD1 (5 bases). The CDR3 has 15 amino acids. The germline V and J ends were trimmed by 2 bases and 0 bases, with 9 bases remaining between them. Germline CDR1 reads SGDLS; CDR2 reads YYNGEE. The CDR3 sequence is CASSVDTSSYNEQFF. Here the CDR3 DNA reads TGTGCCAGCAGCGTGGACACGAGCTCCTACAATGAGCAGTTCTTC. Full variable domain (missing parts from reference TRBV9 and TRBJ2-1): DSGVTQTPKHLITATGQRVTLRCSPRSGDLSVYWYQQSLDQGLQFLIQYYNGEERAKGNILERFSAQQFPDLHSELNLSSLELGDSALYFCASSVDTSSYNEQFFGPGTRLTVL.

The chain couples TRBV11-2 to TRBJ1-3, with 9 bases identical to TRBD1. Germline-derived CDR1 and CDR2 are SGHAT and FQNNGV. This CDR3 has 15 amino acids. The V segment lost 5 bases and the J segment 4 bases; nucleotides outside the gene matches: 6. In nucleotides, the CDR3 is TGTGCCAGCAGCCTATGGGACAGGGAAGGAAACACCATATATTTT. Protein: CASSLWDREGNTIYF.

The V gene is TRBV5-6, the J gene TRBJ1-2; D is unclear. Looked up from germline, CDR1 is SGHDT and CDR2 is YYEEEE. The CDR3 is made up of 13 amino acids. Between the trimmed V and J ends, which lost 1 base and 1 base, there was a span of 5 bases. The CDR3 region has the DNA TGTGCCAGCAGCTTGCTCAATAACTATGGCTACACCTTC. Protein sequence: CASSLLNNYGYTF.

The chain carries TRBV4-1 and TRBJ2-5; 10 positions match TRBD1. Germline V CDR1 and CDR2: MGHRA, YSYEKL. V lost 4 bases and J lost 1; bases outside the gene matches: 3. The CDR3 contains 15 residues. DNA of the CDR3: TGCGCCAGCAGCCGGGGACAGGGGATCCAAGAGACCCAGTACTTC. This codes for CASSRGQGIQETQYF.

The chain uses TRBV7-7 and TRBJ2-5; the match to TRBD2 covers 8 bases. With V trimmed by 4 bases and J by 1 base, 2 bases remained unmatched. Germline V gives CDR1 SSHAT, CDR2 FNYEAQ (reference sequence). The CDR3 length is 14 residues. CDR3 bases: TGTGCCAGCAGCTCAACTAGCGGCCAAGAGACCCAGTACTTC. Its protein is CASSSTSGQETQYF.

The sample holds one count of this clone. The chain is built from TRBV28 and TRBJ2-3; maybe TRBD1 (6 bases). The germline V gene has CDR1 MDHEN and CDR2 SYDVKM. V dropped 1 base and J dropped 2 bases, with 10 bases sitting between them. CDR3 length: 15 amino acids. The CDR3 coding sequence is TGTGCCAGCAGTTTATTGCCAGGGGACACAGATACGCAGTATTTT. Residues: CASSLLPGDTDTQYF.

V is TRBV28 and J is TRBJ1-1, with 7 bases that match TRBD1. The CDR3 has 15 residues. Germline loops: CDR1 MDHEN, CDR2 SYDVKM. Germline trimming cut 1 base from V and 5 bases from J; bases unmatched to any gene: 7. Here the CDR3 DNA reads TGTGCCAGCAGTTTATTGTCAGGGGGAGGGACTGAAGCTTTCTTT. It yields the protein CASSLLSGGGTEAFF.

In nucleotides, the CDR3 is TGCGCCAGCAGCCAAGTAGGGGTAAATGATCAGCCCCAGCATTTT. As protein: CASSQVGVNDQPQHF. V is TRBV4-1 and J is TRBJ1-5; D possibly corresponds to TRBD1 (5 bases). The ends were cut back, 1 base at V and 5 bases at J, with 12 bases in the middle. The CDR3 totals 15 residues. Germline V gives CDR1 MGHRA, CDR2 YSYEKL.

This chain links TRBV5-8 with TRBJ2-7; 8 bases map to TRBD1. After removal of 7 bases from V and 4 bases from J, the junction contained 19 bases not matched to a gene. The CDR3 has 17 amino acids. The germline V gene encodes CDR1 SGHTS and CDR2 YDEGEE. The CDR3 here is CASSFLTGDRRAYEQYF. The CDR3 DNA follows: TGTGCCAGCTCCTTTTTGACGGGGGACAGGAGGGCTTACGAGCAGTACTTC. The full variable domain, with the rest looked up from reference TRBV5-8 and TRBJ2-7, is EAGVTQSPTHLIKTRGQQATLRCSPISGHTSVYWYQQALGLGLQFLLWYDEGEERNRGNFPPRFSGRQFPNYSSELNVNALELEDSALYLCASSFLTGDRRAYEQYFGPGTRLTVT.

V and J are TRBV19 and TRBJ2-2; D perhaps matches TRBD1 (6 bases). The CDR3 has 15 amino acids. The V end was cut by 5 bases, the J end by 0 bases, with 10 bases between. The V gene's germline CDR1 is LNHDA and CDR2 SQIVND (reference sequence). CDR3 in DNA: TGTGCCAGTAGTCCGGACAGAGCGAACACCGGGGAGCTGTTTTTT. Protein product: CASSPDRANTGELFF.

The chain couples TRBV9 to TRBJ2-3; a weak D match, TRBD1 (5 bases). V gave up 5 bases and J gave up 5 bases, with 12 bases separating them. CDR1 and CDR2 from the germline V gene are SGDLS and YYNGEE. This CDR3 region has 13 residues. The CDR3 loop is CASSVTGLDTQYF. For the CDR3, the DNA is TGTGCCAGCAGTGTTACAGGATTAGATACGCAGTATTTT.

The rearrangement joins TRBV12-2 to TRBJ1-2; whether TRBD1, the table's D call, matches the DNA was not checked. TRBV12-2 constitutes a pseudogene. CDR3 length: 15 amino acids. CDR3 bases: TGTGCAAGTCGCTTAGCCCCTTCACAGGGGTGGGGCTACACCTTC. This encodes CASRLAPSQGWGYTF.

The genes are TRBV5-4 and TRBJ2-3, with D perhaps matching TRBD2 (5 bases). The CDR3 extends over 13 amino acids. CDR1 is SGHNT, CDR2 YYREEE, per germline (reference sequence). V gave up 2 bases and J gave up 3 bases, with 7 bases separating them. The CDR3 region is CASSLPGTDTQYF. Here the CDR3 DNA reads TGTGCCAGCAGCTTACCGGGGACAGATACGCAGTATTTT.

The chain employs TRBV18 and TRBJ2-2; D possibly corresponds to TRBD2 (6 bases). This CDR3 contains 14 residues. Trimming removed 7 bases from V and 15 bases from J, with 24 bases in between. Germline V CDR1 and CDR2: KGHSH, LQKENI. The CDR3 reads CASCRDFTRTGLFF. As DNA, the CDR3 is TGTGCCAGCTGCCGGGACTTTACCCGAACGGGGTTGTTTTTT.

Here the CDR3 DNA reads TGTGCCAGCAGCGTAGTAGGAAACACAGGGGAGACCCAGTACTTC. Its translation is CASSVVGNTGETQYF. The chain recombines TRBV9 with TRBJ2-5; maybe TRBD1 (6 bases). CDR3 size: 15 residues. Germline lookup yields CDR1 SGDLS and CDR2 YYNGEE. Trimming removed 0 bases at V and 5 bases at J, with 14 bases between.

This chain links TRBV6-4 with TRBJ2-1; no definite D call. With 0 bases removed from V and 6 bases from J, the gap between germline ends came to 9 bases. The germline V gene has CDR1 MRHNA and CDR2 SNTAGT. The CDR3 loop spans 14 amino acids. The CDR3 reads CASSDSRRPNEQFF. The CDR3 coding sequence is TGTGCCAGCAGTGACTCTAGGCGACCCAATGAGCAGTTCTTC.

The chain has TRBV6-1 and TRBJ1-2, with D possibly being TRBD1 (5 bases). There are 12 residues in the CDR3. Germline V gives CDR1 MNHNS, CDR2 SASEGT. Between the trimmed V and J ends, which lost 5 bases and 8 bases, there was a span of 12 bases. The CDR3 sequence: CASSFTGLGYTF. In DNA form, the CDR3 reads TGTGCCAGCAGTTTCACAGGTCTAGGCTACACCTTC.

The rearrangement joins TRBV5-1 to TRBJ1-5; D remains ambiguous. This CDR3 contains 15 residues. V was trimmed by 0 bases and J by 5 bases, leaving 12 bases between them. CDR1 SGHRS and CDR2 YFSETQ come from the germline V gene. CDR3: CASSLVVGPDQPQHF. CDR3 coding DNA: TGCGCCAGCAGCTTGGTCGTAGGGCCCGATCAGCCCCAGCATTTT.

V and J are TRBV27 and TRBJ1-2; 9 positions agree with TRBD1. Germline V gene sequence: CDR1 MNHEY, CDR2 SMNVEV (reference sequence). The junction had 4 bases not matched to a gene; V was cut back by 3 bases and J by 5 bases. The CDR3 sequence is 14 residues long. The CDR3 protein is CASSLGQGRYGYTF. The DNA for the CDR3 is TGTGCCAGCAGTTTGGGACAGGGTCGGTATGGCTACACCTTC.

The V call is TRBV5-1, the J call TRBJ1-4; D not resolved. Germline CDR1 is SGHRS and CDR2 is YFSETQ. V was pared by 4 bases and J by 2 bases, with 15 bases between. The CDR3 runs to 16 residues. The CDR3 DNA sequence: TGCGCCAGCAGCCTAGAGGTGTCTTCGACTAATGAAAAACTGTTTTTT. Its protein is CASSLEVSSTNEKLFF.

The chain links TRBV5-1 to TRBJ2-6; 13 bases match TRBD2. The CDR3 contains 17 residues. Germline V CDR1 and CDR2: SGHRS, YFSETQ. J lost 2 bases, V lost 3 bases, and 2 bases had no gene match. The CDR3 sequence is CASSSGTSGTGANVLTF. CDR3 sequence (DNA): TGCGCCAGCAGCTCCGGGACTAGCGGGACTGGGGCCAACGTCCTGACTTTC.

The rearrangement joins TRBV29-1 to TRBJ1-1; TRBD1 might be the D (5 bases). The CDR3 covers 13 residues. Germline V gene data show CDR1 as SQVTM and CDR2 as ANQGSEA. V was cut by 8 bases and J by 1 base, with 14 bases left in between. CDR3 nucleotide sequence: TGCAGCCCCTCCCAGGGAGGGAACACTGAAGCTTTCTTT. It yields the protein CSPSQGGNTEAFF. Filled out from reference TRBV29-1 and TRBJ1-1, the complete variable domain reads SAVISQKPSRDICQRGTSLTIQCQVDSQVTMMFWYRQQPGQSLTLIATANQGSEATYESGFVIDKFPISRPNLTFSTLTVSNMSPEDSSIYLCSPSQGGNTEAFFGQGTRLTVV.

This clone appeared once. The gene calls are TRBV6-6 and TRBJ2-3, with D uncertain. This CDR3 region has 12 residues. Deletions cut 6 bases from V and 0 bases from J, with 4 bases between. Per the germline V gene, CDR1 is MNHNY and CDR2 is SVGAGI (reference sequence). CDR3 amino acids: CASRLSTDTQYF. The CDR3 DNA follows: TGTGCCAGCAGACTTAGCACAGATACGCAGTATTTT.

The chain uses TRBV21-1 and TRBJ1-5. TRBV21-1 is tagged as a pseudogene. This CDR3 has 16 amino acids. The CDR3 coding sequence is TGTGCCAGCAGCAAAGTTCGGGGGGCGCATCGTCAGCCCCAGCATTTT. Its protein product is CASSKVRGAHRQPQHF.

V is TRBV6-5 and J is TRBJ1-4; TRBD1 matches at 10 bases. The CDR3 length is 15 residues. V was clipped by 5 bases and J by 3 bases; unmatched bases: 3. The germline gives CDR1 MNHEY, CDR2 SVGAGI. The CDR3 loop reads CASSPTGGPNEKLFF. CDR3 coding DNA: TGTGCCAGCAGTCCGACAGGGGGCCCTAATGAAAAACTGTTTTTT.

The chain employs TRBV19 and TRBJ1-5; D not certain. From germline, CDR1 is LNHDA and CDR2 SQIVND (reference sequence). V was pared by 1 base and J by 7 bases, with 8 bases between. CDR3 length: 13 residues. The CDR3 loop is CASSIGQYQPQHF. As DNA, the CDR3 is TGTGCCAGTAGTATAGGTCAGTACCAGCCCCAGCATTTT.

The chain is built from TRBV6-6 and TRBJ2-7; 7 nucleotides agree with TRBD1. This CDR3 has 13 amino acids. V trimming: 7 bases; J trimming: 3 bases; junction bases outside the gene matches: 6. Looked up from germline, CDR1 is MNHNY and CDR2 is SVGAGI (reference sequence). Written as DNA, the CDR3 is TGTGCCAGCACACCGCCAGGGGGCTACGAGCAGTACTTC. Protein: CASTPPGGYEQYF.